The 25 T cell receptor beta chains below were found in one sample sequenced in a study of T cells in Graves' hyperthyroidism and ophthalmopathy. TCR beta CDR3 sequences were amplified from RNA transcripts. The HTBI set primed first-round TCR CDR3 RT-PCR. TCRdb itself ran the multiplex PCR reads through MiXCR, one entry per CDR3 protein. The sample records around 500,000 distinct CDR3 sequences, more than 15% being singletons. Sequencing used blood. The receptors here all came from a woman between 25 and 40 years old with Graves' ophthalmopathy.

The V and J genes are TRBV12-3 or TRBV12-4 and TRBJ2-6; D call uncertain. V was clipped by 8 bases and J by 1 base, with 6 bases between them. The CDR3 is made up of 13 amino acids. This CDR3 reads CASLLSGANVLTF. The DNA for the CDR3 is TGTGCCAGCCTTTTGTCTGGGGCCAACGTCCTGACTTTC.

This clonotype was observed at least ten times. The J gene is TRBJ1-1, the V gene TRBV13; D ambiguous. V was pared by 4 bases and J by 6 bases, with 9 bases between. Germline values: CDR1 PRHDT, CDR2 FYEKMQ (reference sequence). The CDR3 runs to 12 residues. DNA of the CDR3: TGTGCCAGCAGCTCGGGCCGGCCTGAAGCTTTCTTT. It yields the protein CASSSGRPEAFF.

This clonotype was seen a few times. This chain uses TRBV4-3 with TRBJ1-1, with 7 positions matching TRBD1. The CDR3 runs to 15 residues. Looked up from germline, CDR1 is LGHNA and CDR2 is YSLEER. J lost 5 bases, V lost 2 bases, and 8 bases had no gene match. CDR3 nucleotide sequence: TGCGCCAGCAGCCAATTGAACAGGGGTGGGACTGAAGCTTTCTTT. Its protein product is CASSQLNRGGTEAFF.

The chain uses TRBV5-1 and TRBJ2-1; perhaps TRBD1 as D (5 bases). Germline values: CDR1 SGHRS, CDR2 YFSETQ. This CDR3 spans 16 amino acids. The V gene lost 0 bases and the J gene lost 0 bases, with 10 bases spanning the gap. The CDR3 spells CASSLETASSYNEQFF. CDR3 nucleotide sequence: TGCGCCAGCAGCTTGGAGACAGCGAGCTCCTACAATGAGCAGTTCTTC.

This clonotype was recorded many times. The V and J genes are TRBV12-3 or TRBV12-4 and TRBJ2-1; 7 nucleotides match TRBD1. V shed 7 bases, J shed 6 bases, and the junction held 6 bases outside the gene matches. This CDR3 contains 13 residues. Here the CDR3 DNA reads TGTGCCAGCATTCCTCGACAGGGCAATGAGCAGTTCTTC. It yields the protein CASIPRQGNEQFF.

The table lists this clonotype with many counts. A read error may produce the germline difference seen at one junction end. V is TRBV27 and J is TRBJ2-1; 8 positions match TRBD1. The length of the CDR3 is 14 residues. Looked up from germline, CDR1 is MNHEY and CDR2 is SMNVEV (reference sequence). DNA for the CDR3: TGCGCCAGCAGCTTGGGGACAGGTGACAATGAGCAGTTCTTC. Amino acids: CASSLGTGDNEQFF.

This chain uses TRBV7-9 with TRBJ2-3; possible D gene TRBD2, 5 bases. The CDR3 consists of 15 residues. The germline CDR1 and CDR2 sequences are SEHNR and FQNEAQ (reference sequence). Trimming left V 7 bases short and J 2 bases short, with 16 bases between. The CDR3 loop reads CASTPQNGNTDTQYF. In DNA form, the CDR3 reads TGTGCCAGCACCCCACAGAACGGGAACACAGATACGCAGTATTTT.

The rearrangement uses TRBV27 and TRBJ2-1, with TRBD2 identical over 11 bases. This CDR3 contains 15 residues. Germline CDR1 and CDR2: MNHEY and SMNVEV (reference sequence). Trimming at V came to 4 bases and at J to 6 bases, leaving 5 bases not matched to a gene. The CDR3 sequence: CASSWGLAAFNEQFF. The CDR3 nucleotides read TGTGCCAGCAGTTGGGGACTAGCGGCTTTCAATGAGCAGTTCTTC.

This clonotype was counted between two and nine times. This may come from a read error, since a much larger clone is one base off. The CDR3 is CASSQGQFNYGYAF. The CDR3 DNA reads TGCGCCAGCAGCCAGGGACAGTTTAACTATGGCTACGCCTTC. The chain employs TRBV5-1 and TRBJ1-2; TRBD1 aligns across 7 bases. The germline V gene has CDR1 SGHRS and CDR2 YFSETQ. The CDR3 has 14 amino acids. The full variable domain, its missing parts supplied by reference TRBV5-1 and TRBJ1-2, is KAGVTQTPRYLIKTRGQQVTLSCSPISGHRSVSWYQQTPGQGLQFLFEYFSETQRNKGNFPGRFSGRQFSNSRSEMNVSTLELGDSALYLCASSQGQFNYGYAFGSGTRLTVV.

CDR3 sequence reads: CASSLVGEGNQPQHF. The CDR3 nucleotides are TGTGCCAGCAGTTTAGTGGGGGAGGGCAATCAGCCCCAGCATTTT. The chain combines TRBV28 with TRBJ1-5; a possible D gene is TRBD1 (5 bases). CDR3 length: 15 amino acids. Trimming shortened V by 2 bases and J by 2 bases, and 10 bases separated the two germline ends. Germline-derived CDR1 and CDR2 are MDHEN and SYDVKM.

This chain links TRBV29-1 with TRBJ2-3; D tentatively fits TRBD1 or TRBD2 (6 bases each). The CDR3 has 13 amino acids. Looked up from germline, CDR1 is SQVTM and CDR2 is ANQGSEA. V lost 7 bases and J lost 3, with 14 bases in between. The CDR3 nucleotides read TGCAGCGCAGAGACAGGAGGGACAGATACGCAGTATTTT. It translates to CSAETGGTDTQYF.

Note on this clonotype: At one of its ends the junction is not consistent with the germline gene, which may arise from a read error. The V call is TRBV5-4, the J call TRBJ2-1, with 8 bases lining up with TRBD2. The CDR3 contains 16 residues. Germline CDR1 and CDR2: SGHNT and YYREEE (reference sequence). DNA of the CDR3: TGTGCCAGCAGCACTAGCGGTTTGAGCTCCTACAATAAGCAGTTCTTC. Translation: CASSTSGLSSYNKQFF.

As for this clonotype: This may be a read error: a much more frequent sequence differs by one nucleotide. The chain employs TRBV28 and TRBJ2-1, with D perhaps TRBD2 (6 bases). The germline V gene encodes CDR1 MDHEN and CDR2 SYDVKM. The CDR3 has 12 amino acids. Trimming pared 5 bases from V and 15 bases from J, leaving 17 bases between. CDR3 coding DNA: TGTGCCAGCAGTATAGTCGGCGGGATGGGGTTCTTC. Its protein is CASSIVGGMGFF.

This clonotype appeared many times. The chain joins TRBV6-2 or TRBV6-3 to TRBJ2-1, with 8 bases matching TRBD1. CDR1 MNHEY and CDR2 SVGEGT come from the germline V gene. This CDR3 spans 16 amino acids. Unmatched junction bases numbered 8, after V lost 1 base and J lost 6 bases. Written as DNA, the CDR3 is TGTGCCAGCAGTTACTACCGAGACAGGGGCGGCAATGAGCAGTTCTTC. It specifies CASSYYRDRGGNEQFF.

V and J are TRBV29-1 and TRBJ1-1, with D possibly being TRBD1 (6 bases). Trimming took 3 bases from V and 4 from J, leaving 15 bases between them. This CDR3 has 14 amino acids. Germline V gene data show CDR1 as SQVTM and CDR2 as ANQGSEA. CDR3 in amino acids: CSVEGPNRATEAFF. CDR3 DNA: TGCAGCGTTGAGGGACCCAACAGGGCCACTGAAGCTTTCTTT.

The gene calls are TRBV6-1 and TRBJ2-3; D gene uncertain. CDR3 size: 15 residues. Germline V gene sequence: CDR1 MNHNS, CDR2 SASEGT. V dropped 5 bases and J dropped 0 bases, with 12 bases sitting between them. CDR3 residues: CASSLNYPSTDTQYF. DNA for the CDR3: TGTGCCAGCAGTCTCAATTACCCTAGCACAGATACGCAGTATTTT.

In this sample, this clonotype turned up many times. The V and J genes are TRBV20-1 and TRBJ2-3, with 8 positions matching TRBD2. Germline lookup yields CDR1 DFQATT and CDR2 SNEGSKA (reference sequence). The CDR3 length is 20 residues. Trimming at V came to 4 bases and at J to 2 bases, leaving 23 bases not matched to a gene. The CDR3 DNA reads TGCAGTGCTACCCCCGGGGGAGGCGGGAGGCTACATTTACTCACAGATACGCAGTATTTT. Translated: CSATPGGGGRLHLLTDTQYF.

This clonotype has a handful of counts. The gene calls are TRBV19 and TRBJ2-7, with 8 bases matching TRBD1. The V gene's germline CDR1 is LNHDA and CDR2 SQIVND (reference sequence). V lost 7 bases, J lost 5 bases, and 16 bases stayed unmatched. CDR3 length: 16 amino acids. The CDR3 sequence is CASTQRRTGMDHEQYF. As DNA, the CDR3 is TGTGCCAGTACCCAAAGACGGACAGGGATGGATCACGAGCAGTACTTC.

Turning to this clonotype: A much larger clonotype is one base distant, so this may be a read error. V gene TRBV7-2 combines with J gene TRBJ1-2; TRBD1 matches at 9 bases. Germline assignment: CDR1 SGHTA and CDR2 FQGNSA. V lost 4 bases and J lost 6; bases outside the gene matches: 9. The CDR3 loop spans 15 amino acids. The CDR3 loop is CASSSDGDRVDGYTF. CDR3 coding DNA: TGTGCCAGCAGCTCAGATGGGGACAGGGTCGATGGCTACACCTTC.

This clonotype has more than one count but fewer than ten. The chain has TRBV6-1 and TRBJ2-3; D possibly corresponds to TRBD2 (6 bases). Germline CDR1 MNHNS, CDR2 SASEGT. Trimming took 7 bases from V and 10 from J, leaving 18 bases between them. The CDR3 totals 13 residues. The CDR3 sequence is CASNSVEEGAQYF. The CDR3 nucleotides read TGTGCCAGCAACTCCGTCGAGGAGGGTGCGCAGTATTTT.

The rearrangement links TRBV4-1 to TRBJ2-1, with 11 bases identical to TRBD2. V lost 1 base to trimming and J lost 4 bases; unmatched junction nucleotides: 6. Per germline, CDR1 MGHRA and CDR2 YSYEKL. The CDR3 covers 17 residues. This chain's CDR3 is CASSQGSGRASYNEQFF. In DNA form, the CDR3 reads TGCGCCAGCAGCCAAGGTAGCGGGAGGGCCTCTTACAATGAGCAGTTCTTC.

Concerning this clonotype itself: A single base separates this from a much larger clone, so it may be a read error. The chain couples TRBV3-1 to TRBJ1-5; weak D call: TRBD1 (6 bases). The CDR3 is 14 residues long. V gave up 5 bases and J gave up 5 bases, with 13 bases separating them. Germline CDR1 is LGHDT and CDR2 is YNNKEL (reference sequence). The CDR3 nucleotides read TGTGCCAGCAGCGTTGGGGGCGATGATCAGCCCCAGCATTTT. This codes for CASSVGGDDQPQHF.

In its sample, this clonotype was seen a few times. This chain uses TRBV6-1 with TRBJ1-5; D is possibly TRBD1 (5 bases). With 2 bases removed from V and 0 bases from J, the gap between germline ends came to 11 bases. Germline loops: CDR1 MNHNS, CDR2 SASEGT. The CDR3 is made up of 16 amino acids. The CDR3 nucleotides are TGTGCCAGCAGTGAACAGGGTCCGGGTAGCAATCAGCCCCAGCATTTT. It yields the protein CASSEQGPGSNQPQHF.

Many counts were recorded for this clonotype. The chain carries TRBV27 and TRBJ2-5; D is uncertain. The CDR3 is 12 residues long. Germline loops: CDR1 MNHEY, CDR2 SMNVEV (reference sequence). Trimming took off 2 bases at V and 4 bases at J, with 5 bases between the two ends. DNA for the CDR3: TGTGCCAGCAGTTTACCCGCAGAGACCCAGTACTTC. Residues: CASSLPAETQYF.

This clonotype was seen at least ten times. The CDR3 here is CASSHFLRVNNEQFF. CDR3 nucleotide sequence: TGTGCCAGCAGCCACTTTCTGAGGGTGAACAATGAGCAGTTCTTC. V and J are TRBV3-1 and TRBJ2-1; D might be TRBD2 (5 bases). This CDR3 region has 15 residues. Germline CDR1 LGHDT, CDR2 YNNKEL (reference sequence). Trimming removed 3 bases from V and 5 bases from J, with 14 bases in between.